This T cell receptor (beta chain) is from a study of blood T cell repertoires in COVID-19 (TCRdb year 2020). Turning to the overall study: Samples covering the acute and convalescent phases of COVID-19 were provided by collaborators in the United States, Italy and Spain. The prospective study material was composed of cDNA or gDNA derived from T cells, B-cell-depleted T cells, or PBMCs. The dataset comprised deeply sampled blood TCRbeta repertoires from subjects exposed to, actively infected with, or recovered from COVID-19. The repertoires were released in a freely available public database intended as a resource for research on the immune response to SARS-CoV-2. The samples were drawn from the first 160 participants of the ongoing ImmuneRACE study and from 1,254 subjects provided by 6 global collaborators. A de-identified subject ID, COVID-19 status, age in years and sex were almost always included in the sample metadata. HLA class I and class II types, where available, came from metadata supplied by the sample provider rather than from assay-based typing.

The research as a whole found: How much clinical and demographic metadata was included differed by source and by participant, and the metadata was provided uncurated.

TCRbeta CDR3 regions were amplified from genomic DNA using the immunoSEQ Assay, a bias-controlled multiplex PCR. The authors' pipeline ran thus. The number of nucleated cells in each sample was estimated by amplification of reference gene primers within the assay. Sequence reads were collapsed and filtered to measure the absolute abundance of every unique TCRbeta CDR3 rearrangement. For each sample, productive Simpson clonality was calculated by taking the square root of Simpson's diversity index across productive rearrangements. This immuneACCESS table, as held by TCRdb, lists in-frame sequences with V and J called but not all clones. Of the missing ones, under half trace to an unresolved V gene in checked studies; the others have no known cause. V and J calls and clone size are copied from that table; D and trimming were computed from the DNA. The sample contains 200,000 to 250,000 clones, less than 85% of them found a single time. 5.5% to 7% of the sample goes to the ten largest clones.

Collaborating institutions collected whole blood in K2EDTA tubes following their own protocols. For TCRbeta analysis, collaborators shipped samples in one of three forms: frozen whole blood, isolated PBMCs, or DNA extracted from either of those sample types. CDR1 and CDR2 (MDHEN, SYDVKM) derive from the germline V gene. V is clipped by 7 bases and J by 2 bases, and the sequence between their germline boundaries is 14 bases long. The CDR3 spans 14 residues, from the cysteine through the phenylalanine. CDR3 DNA is the only sequence kept; it has 42 bases, read in frame from the first base. This clone was detected a few times. The antigen it binds to is not known. Base-call qualities are not available, and no considerably larger clone is one nucleotide away.

This receptor was obtained from a woman between 65 and 79 years old with acute or convalescent COVID-19. The chain is made from TRBV28 and TRBJ1-2; TRBD1 is a possible D gene, resting on 5 matching bases. The specimen was peripheral blood. CDR3 reads: CASTLGAGNYGYTF. The nucleotide sequence reads TGTGCCAGCACCTTAGGGGCAGGGAACTATGGCTACACCTTC.